The 5 T cell receptor beta chains reported below all come from one sample, sequenced in a study of T cell responses to AZD1222 COVID-19 vaccine. The protocol was immunoSEQ multiplex PCR, while the TCRdb copy is restricted to in-frame clones and leaves out a portion. The table has about 120,000 clones, 80% to 90% seen once; the top ten hold roughly 3.9%. Source: peripheral blood, taken on day 0 of MenACWY control vaccination. The receptor source for this set is an adult in good health.

CDR3 region: CASKGTSGGSYNEQFF. The CDR3 bases are TGTGCCAGCAAAGGGACTAGCGGGGGCTCCTACAATGAGCAGTTCTTC. The chain combines TRBV28 with TRBJ2-1, with 14 bases aligning to TRBD2. The germline CDR1 and CDR2 sequences are MDHEN and SYDVKM. Trimming removed 7 bases from V and 0 bases from J; junction bases left unmatched: 2. The CDR3 is 16 residues long. Drawing the rest from reference TRBV28 and TRBJ2-1, the complete variable domain is DVKVTQSSRYLVKRTGEKVFLECVQDMDHENMFWYRQDPGLGLRLIYFSYDVKMKEKGDIPEGYSVSREKKERFSLILESASTNQTSMYLCASKGTSGGSYNEQFFGPGTRLTVL.

The chain combines TRBV7-3 with TRBJ1-6; 8 nucleotides line up with TRBD1. V was clipped by 4 bases and J by 8 bases; unmatched bases: 7. Germline V gene sequence: CDR1 SGHTA, CDR2 FQGTGA. The CDR3 has 15 amino acids. The CDR3 here is CASSSGQGWDSPLHF. The CDR3 region has the DNA TGTGCCAGCAGCTCCGGACAGGGCTGGGATTCACCCCTCCACTTT. Together with reference TRBV7-3 and TRBJ1-6, the CDR3 gives the full variable domain: GAGVSQTPSNKVTEKGKYVELRCDPISGHTALYWYRQSLGQGPEFLIYFQGTGAADDSGLPNDRFFAVRPEGSVSTLKIQRTERGDSAVYLCASSSGQGWDSPLHFGNGTRLTVT.

The rearrangement links TRBV19 to TRBJ2-2, with TRBD1 as a possible D gene (5 bases). Trimming left V 2 bases short and J 1 base short, with 5 bases between. Germline lookup yields CDR1 LNHDA and CDR2 SQIVND (reference sequence). The CDR3 loop spans 14 amino acids. CDR3: CASSIQGNTGELFF. CDR3 nucleotides: TGTGCCAGTAGTATACAGGGGAACACCGGGGAGCTGTTTTTT. Filled out from reference TRBV19 and TRBJ2-2, the complete variable domain reads DGGITQSPKYLFRKEGQNVTLSCEQNLNHDAMYWYRQDPGQGLRLIYYSQIVNDFQKGDIAEGYSVSREKKESFPLTVTSAQKNPTAFYLCASSIQGNTGELFFGEGSRLTVL.

As DNA, the CDR3 is TGTGCCAGCTCAAGAGACTTACCGGGACAGGGGAGGGCCTATGGCTACACCTTC. Amino acid sequence: CASSRDLPGQGRAYGYTF. The chain recombines TRBV18 with TRBJ1-2; 10 bases fit TRBD1. The V segment lost 5 bases and the J segment 4 bases; nucleotides outside the gene matches: 16. The CDR3 sequence is 18 residues long. Per the germline V gene, CDR1 is KGHSH and CDR2 is LQKENI.

V is TRBV28 and J is TRBJ1-1; 8 nucleotides line up with TRBD1. The V gene's germline CDR1 is MDHEN and CDR2 SYDVKM. CDR3 size: 15 residues. Trimming cost V 6 bases and J 4 bases; bases outside gene matches: 10. CDR3 sequence: CASRRRQGRITEAFF. Written as DNA, the CDR3 is TGTGCCAGCAGGCGTCGACAGGGGCGAATCACTGAAGCTTTCTTT.